The entry below describes one T cell receptor beta chain. Treatment here: oral pan-JAK inhibitor, 5-10 mg twice daily. Peripheral blood, together with lesional scalp punch biopsies, was collected from alopecia areata patients. The data were taken from a study of CD8+ T cells in alopecia areata. Study details: Tofacitinib treatment spanned 6 to 18 months, with 6 months off drug afterward.

Germline CDR1 reads SGHAT; CDR2 reads FQNNGV. Trimming pared 5 bases from V and 5 bases from J, leaving 18 bases between. The CDR3 runs 15 residues. Extracted from the samples, RNA was reverse transcribed into cDNA to serve as the sequencing template. The assay was immunoSEQ multiplex PCR, and TCRdb's table has in-frame clones only and misses some. Of 100,000 or so clones detected, 60% appear once; the ten largest clones hold about a sixth. The chain has TRBV11-2 and TRBJ1-2; D is unresolved. The source was CD8+ T cells sorted from blood, collected between weeks 55 and 70, from a patient treated with tofacitinib. This receptor was identified in a human donor with alopecia areata. The CDR3 is CASSKVVHQPYGYTF. The CDR3 bases are TGTGCCAGCAGCAAGGTTGTGCATCAGCCTTATGGCTACACCTTC.